Below are 16 T cell receptor beta chains sequenced from a single sample in a study of cytomegalovirus exposure and HLA in healthy donors. Use of 60 Vbeta and 13 Jbeta primers characterized the PCR. Profiling relied on immunoSEQ multiplex PCR, and the TCRdb table lists in-frame clones only, not all of them. This sample carries approximately 170,000 clones, roughly 71% of them seen once, and the ten largest clones take around 7%. Material: PBMCs. Receptors originate from a male donor in good health and CMV-seropositive.

The rearrangement uses TRBV10-2 and TRBJ2-1; 8 bases match TRBD2. The trim removed 2 bases at V and 7 bases at J, leaving 13 bases unmatched. Germline CDR1 reads WSHSY; CDR2 reads SAAADI. The CDR3 has 17 amino acids. CDR3 nucleotide sequence: TGCGCCAGCAGTGAGGATTACGGGGGGGCGGTTAGAAATGAGCAGTTCTTC. This sequence encodes CASSEDYGGAVRNEQFF.

This clone has a single count. This chain joins TRBV30 and TRBJ2-3; 10 bases agree with TRBD2. The V gene end was trimmed by 4 bases and the J gene end by 1 base; junction bases not matched to a gene: 5. CDR1 and CDR2 from the germline V gene are GTSNPN and SVGIG (reference sequence). The CDR3 runs to 15 residues. The CDR3 DNA sequence: TGTGCCTGGACCGTTGGGACTAGCGGCACAGATACGCAGTATTTT. It encodes CAWTVGTSGTDTQYF. The complete variable domain, with remaining parts taken from reference TRBV30 and TRBJ2-3, reads SQTIHQWPATLVQPVGSPLSLECTVEGTSNPNLYWYRQAAGRGLQLLFYSVGIGQISSEVPQNLSASRPQDRQFILSSKKLLLSDSGFYLCAWTVGTSGTDTQYFGPGTRLTVL.

V is TRBV5-1 and J is TRBJ1-4, with 8 bases lining up with TRBD1. The germline V gene encodes CDR1 SGHRS and CDR2 YFSETQ. This CDR3 is built from 15 residues. V gave up 4 bases and J gave up 5 bases; unmatched junction bases: 7. CDR3 protein: CASSIQTGVNEKLFF. The CDR3 DNA sequence: TGCGCCAGCAGCATACAGACAGGGGTAAATGAAAAACTGTTTTTT.

The J gene is TRBJ1-6, the V gene TRBV6-1; the D is unclear. The CDR3 is 15 amino acids. Trimming took 5 bases from V and 6 from J, leaving 14 bases between them. Germline V gene lookup returns CDR1 MNHNS and CDR2 SASEGT. The CDR3 here is CASSLDPRGNSPLHF. The CDR3, as DNA: TGTGCCAGCAGTCTCGACCCTCGAGGTAATTCACCCCTCCACTTT.

This clone was observed a single time. The chain uses TRBV18 and TRBJ1-1, with 7 positions matching TRBD1. The CDR3 has 14 amino acids. The germline CDR1 and CDR2 sequences are KGHSH and LQKENI. Trimming removed 6 bases from V and 0 bases from J; junction bases left unmatched: 4. The CDR3 DNA reads TGTGCCAGCTCCTCGACAGGGATGAACACTGAAGCTTTCTTT. Translated, it gives CASSSTGMNTEAFF.

The chain joins TRBV29-1 to TRBJ1-1; D gene unclear. This CDR3 has 12 residues. CDR1 is SQVTM and CDR2 is ANQGSEA in the germline V gene. Trimming cost V 7 bases and J 1 base, with 10 bases left between them. The CDR3 reads CSALMRNTEAFF. The CDR3 DNA reads as TGCAGCGCCCTCATGCGGAACACTGAAGCTTTCTTT.

The count of this clone is one. The genes are TRBV2 and TRBJ1-2; D is possibly TRBD1 (5 bases). CDR3 size: 12 residues. V shed 2 bases and J shed 13 bases, with 14 bases lying between them. From germline, CDR1 is SNHLY and CDR2 FYNNEI. CDR3 nucleotide sequence: TGTGCCAGCAGTGAAAGACAGTACTCGTTCACCTTC. Translation: CASSERQYSFTF.

CDR3 nucleotides: TGTGCCAGCAGCTTAGACGCCTCAGGGGGCGCGGATACGCAGTATTTT. Protein sequence: CASSLDASGGADTQYF. The V gene is TRBV7-2, the J gene TRBJ2-3; 8 positions match TRBD1. V gave up 1 base and J gave up 6 bases; unmatched junction bases: 9. CDR1 is SGHTA and CDR2 is FQGNSA in the germline V gene. The CDR3 contains 16 residues.

This chain uses TRBV19 with TRBJ2-1, with TRBD2 matching over 15 bases. The CDR3 consists of 13 residues. Per germline, CDR1 LNHDA and CDR2 SQIVND (reference sequence). Unmatched junction bases numbered 0, after V lost 8 bases and J lost 7 bases. The CDR3 bases are TGTGCCAGTGGGACTAGCGGGGGGAATGAGCAGTTCTTC. The encoded protein is CASGTSGGNEQFF.

This clone was recorded a few times. The V call is TRBV6-5, the J call TRBJ2-2; D gene uncertain. This CDR3 comprises 12 residues. Germline values: CDR1 MNHEY, CDR2 SVGAGI. Trimming left V 6 bases short and J 2 bases short, with 4 bases between. The CDR3, as DNA: TGTGCCAGCAGCCGTAACACCGGGGAGCTGTTTTTT. The encoded protein is CASSRNTGELFF.

This clone was found a few times. The J gene is TRBJ1-1, the V gene TRBV30; 7 nucleotides agree with TRBD1. This CDR3 is 16 amino acids long. With 0 bases clipped from V and 5 bases from J, the junction kept 12 bases outside the gene matches. Looked up from germline, CDR1 is GTSNPN and CDR2 is SVGIG (reference sequence). The CDR3 loop is CAWSVPRQGVRTEAFF. For the CDR3, the DNA is TGTGCCTGGAGTGTACCCCGGCAGGGGGTTCGGACTGAAGCTTTCTTT.

V is TRBV28 and J is TRBJ2-3, with 10 bases fitting TRBD2. CDR1 is MDHEN, CDR2 SYDVKM, per germline. CDR3 length: 15 residues. Losses at the gene ends were 4 bases for V and 6 bases for J; bases not matched to a gene: 7. This CDR3 is CASSSLAGGEDTQYF. Written as DNA, the CDR3 is TGTGCCAGCAGTTCCTTAGCGGGGGGCGAGGATACGCAGTATTTT.

DNA of the CDR3: TGTGCCAGTACTAAAACAGGGGAAGGAGGTCAGCCCCAGCATTTT. Protein sequence: CASTKTGEGGQPQHF. This chain uses TRBV19 with TRBJ1-5, with TRBD1 matching over 7 bases. The CDR3 loop spans 15 amino acids. Germline assignment: CDR1 LNHDA and CDR2 SQIVND (reference sequence). J lost 6 bases, V lost 7 bases, and 12 bases had no gene match.

The gene calls are TRBV19 and TRBJ1-2; 9 nucleotides align to TRBD1. The CDR3 consists of 15 residues. Germline CDR1 reads LNHDA; CDR2 reads SQIVND (reference sequence). Losses at the gene ends were 2 bases for V and 7 bases for J; bases not matched to a gene: 8. The CDR3 region is CASSIIQGAGRGYTF. As DNA, the CDR3 is TGTGCCAGTAGTATAATACAGGGGGCAGGACGTGGCTACACCTTC.

Only one count was recorded for this clone. The V and J genes are TRBV4-1 and TRBJ1-4; TRBD1 agrees at 7 bases. Germline assignment: CDR1 MGHRA and CDR2 YSYEKL. This CDR3 has 18 amino acids. V lost 1 base to trimming and J lost 0 bases; unmatched junction nucleotides: 8. The CDR3 DNA sequence: TGCGCCAGCAGCCAAGTGAGAGGGGGCTCTGCAACTAATGAAAAACTGTTTTTT. Its translation is CASSQVRGGSATNEKLFF.

The J gene is TRBJ1-5, the V gene TRBV19; D might be TRBD1 (6 bases). CDR3 length: 11 amino acids. CDR1 and CDR2 from the germline V gene are LNHDA and SQIVND (reference sequence). Trimming stripped 8 bases from V and 6 bases from J, with 8 bases between. CDR3 in DNA: TGTGCCAGTGGACAGTTTCAGCCCCAGCATTTT. This translates into CASGQFQPQHF.